The TCR beta chain under discussion was sequenced for a study of shared clonotypes between healthy human individuals. Sequencing used immunoSEQ multiplex PCR; TCRdb keeps in-frame clones, though not all of them. The data contain hundreds of thousands of clones, under 80% of them seen just once; the ten biggest clones take up over 1.5%. The V and J ends lost 6 bases and 3 bases, in that order; junction bases with no gene match: 8. The CDR3 length is 15 residues. Germline CDR1 and CDR2: MNHEY and SMNVEV (reference sequence). Source material: memory CD4+ T cells sorted from blood. Subset given: CD45RA-negative fraction. The TCR was taken from a woman aged 30 to 39 in good health. The chain couples TRBV27 to TRBJ2-5; 9 bases are a match to TRBD1. The chain's CDR3 is CASRLLGTGKETQYF. The CDR3 coding sequence is TGTGCCAGCAGGCTACTGGGGACAGGGAAAGAGACCCAGTACTTC.